This T cell receptor (beta chain) was obtained from a study of blood T cell repertoires in COVID-19. Cohort 3 donors were reported recovered after two negative PCRs, clearance, or symptom resolution. The protocol was immunoSEQ multiplex PCR, while the TCRdb copy is restricted to in-frame clones and leaves out a portion. The data contain about 250,000 clones, approximately 92% of them seen just once; the ten biggest clones take up under 2.5%. This CDR3 spans 18 amino acids. V lost 1 base and J lost 2, with 17 bases in between. Per germline, CDR1 LGHNA and CDR2 YNFKEQ. Sequences were obtained from PBMCs or T cells enriched from blood (not recorded which). The chain has TRBV4-2 and TRBJ1-4, with D perhaps TRBD1 (6 bases). The sequence was collected from a woman younger than 35 who had recovered from COVID-19. CDR3 loop: CASSQGYGRGSTNEKLFF. CDR3 bases: TGTGCCAGCAGCCAAGGTTACGGGAGGGGGTCGACTAATGAAAAACTGTTTTTT.